This T cell receptor (beta chain) was documented in a study of blood T cell repertoires in COVID-19. This CDR3 comprises 15 residues. Germline V gene data show CDR1 as LGHDT and CDR2 as YNNKEL (reference sequence). The ends were cut back, 8 bases at V and 11 bases at J, with 27 bases in the middle. As processed by the authors: Estimation of nucleated cell counts was performed using reference gene primer amplification. Data came from immunoSEQ multiplex PCR; TCRdb stores just in-frame clones and leaves some out. V, J and clone size are taken as reported in that table, and D and trimming were inferred from the DNA itself. The table includes about 240,000 clones, about 93% detected once.

The source material was peripheral blood. The genes are TRBV3-1 (or the pseudogene TRBV3-2) and TRBJ1-1; the D gene is possibly TRBD1 (6 bases). The receptor was isolated from a man aged 30 to 45 with COVID-19, enrolled during active disease. The CDR3 is CASRPTGRIDLRAFF. CDR3 DNA sequence: TGTGCCAGCCGCCCGACAGGACGGATCGATCTTAGGGCTTTCTTT.